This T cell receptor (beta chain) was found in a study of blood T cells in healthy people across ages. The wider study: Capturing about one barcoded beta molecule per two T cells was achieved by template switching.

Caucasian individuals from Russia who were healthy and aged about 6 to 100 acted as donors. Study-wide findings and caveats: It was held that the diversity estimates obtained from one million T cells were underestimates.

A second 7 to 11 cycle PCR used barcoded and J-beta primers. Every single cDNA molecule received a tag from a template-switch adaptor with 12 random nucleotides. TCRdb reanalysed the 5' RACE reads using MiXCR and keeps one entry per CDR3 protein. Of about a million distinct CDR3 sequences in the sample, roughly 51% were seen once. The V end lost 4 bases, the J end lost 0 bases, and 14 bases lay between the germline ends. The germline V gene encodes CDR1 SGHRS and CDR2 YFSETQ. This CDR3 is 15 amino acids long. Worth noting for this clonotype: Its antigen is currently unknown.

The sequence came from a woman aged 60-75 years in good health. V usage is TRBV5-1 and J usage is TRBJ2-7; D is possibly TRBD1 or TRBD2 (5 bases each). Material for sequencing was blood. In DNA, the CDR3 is TGCGCCAGCAGCGACGGGACCGCAAGCTCCTACGAGCAGTACTTC. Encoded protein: CASSDGTASSYEQYF.